This T cell receptor (beta chain) was recovered during a study of blood T cell repertoires in COVID-19 (dated by TCRdb to 2019 to 2021). At the level of the whole study: Samples covering the acute and convalescent phases of COVID-19 were provided by collaborators in the United States, Italy and Spain. The material from the prospective study consisted of cDNA or gDNA derived from T cells, B-cell-depleted T cells, or PBMCs. Subjects who had been exposed to COVID-19, were actively infected with it, or had recovered from it provided the deeply sampled blood TCRbeta repertoires that made up the dataset. The repertoires were released in a freely available public database meant as a resource for research on the immune response to SARS-CoV-2. Samples were obtained from the ongoing ImmuneRACE study (first 160 participants) and from about 1,300 subjects provided by 6 global collaborators. A de-identified subject ID, COVID-19 status, age in years and sex were almost always included in the sample metadata. HLA class I and class II types, where available, came from metadata supplied by the sample provider rather than from assay-based typing. General conclusions and limits of the study: How much clinical and demographic metadata was included differed by source and by participant, and the metadata was provided uncurated.

Each collaborating institution followed its own protocols to collect whole blood in K2EDTA tubes. For TCRbeta analysis, collaborators shipped samples in one of three forms: frozen whole blood, isolated PBMCs, or DNA extracted from either of those sample types. TCRbeta CDR3 regions were amplified from genomic DNA using the immunoSEQ Assay, a bias-controlled multiplex PCR. The authors processed their data as follows. The number of nucleated cells in each sample was estimated by amplification of reference gene primers within the assay. To quantify the absolute abundance of each unique TCRbeta CDR3 rearrangement, sequence reads were collapsed and filtered. Productive Simpson clonality was computed per sample as the square root of Simpson's diversity index over productive rearrangements. This is the immuneACCESS table as TCRdb keeps it, with only in-frame sequences that have V and J called. A part of the clones is gone; compared with another copy, unresolved V genes explain less than half, and the rest is unexplained. V and J calls and clone size are as listed in that table; D and trimming were resolved from the DNA. In this sample the table shows about 120,000 clones, 79% of which occur a single time. 3.5% to 4.5% of the sample goes to the ten largest clones.

The germline V gene (reference sequence) provides CDR1 LNHDA and CDR2 SQIVND. From the cysteine through the phenylalanine, the CDR3 covers 15 amino acids. CDR3 DNA is the only sequence kept; it has 45 bases, read in frame from the first base. The junction shows trimming of 7 bases on V and 9 bases on J, and the gene matches do not reach 9 bases of it. To note about this clone: Its antigen remains undetermined. Nothing much larger sits one base from this clone, and base qualities are not available.

What was sequenced was peripheral blood. The sequence derives from a woman over 75 with acute or convalescent COVID-19. This chain is built from TRBV19 and TRBJ2-2; 12 bases in the middle match TRBD2. The CDR3 amino acid sequence is: CASTDASGRGRELFF. Here is the DNA: TGTGCCAGTACCGACGCTAGCGGGAGGGGCCGGGAGCTGTTTTTT. The reference TRBV19 and TRBJ2-2 proteins fill in what lies around the CDR3, so the full variable domain reads DGGITQSPKYLFRKEGQNVTLSCEQNLNHDAMYWYRQDPGQGLRLIYYSQIVNDFQKGDIAEGYSVSREKKESFPLTVTSAQKNPTAFYLCASTDASGRGRELFFGEGSRLTVL.